Presented here are 9 T cell receptor beta chains from one specimen sequenced in a study of shared clonotypes between healthy human individuals. Libraries were prepared by immunoSEQ multiplex PCR; TCRdb keeps only in-frame clonotypes and omits some of them. This sample has over a million clones, with around 97% found just once. Sequenced: naive CD4+ T cells sorted from blood. Subset given: CD45RA+ positively selected. All receptors come from a man aged 30-40 years in good health.

This clone was observed a few times. The chain carries TRBV5-4 and TRBJ2-5; the D gene is possibly TRBD1 (7 bases). The CDR3 runs to 15 residues. V shed 2 bases and J shed 5 bases, with 16 bases lying between them. The V gene's germline CDR1 is SGHNT and CDR2 YYREEE (reference sequence). The CDR3 region has the DNA TGTGCCAGCAGCTTCAGGAGCAGGGGGGATGAGACCCAGTACTTC. It yields the protein CASSFRSRGDETQYF.

The CDR3 coding sequence is TGTGCCAGCAGTGAAGAGGGACTAGTCCAGTTCTTC. Its translation is CASSEEGLVQFF. V gene TRBV6-1 combines with J gene TRBJ2-1; 8 bases match TRBD2. This CDR3 is 12 amino acids long. CDR1 is MNHNS, CDR2 SASEGT, per germline. V lost 1 base and J lost 13; bases outside the gene matches: 3.

V and J are TRBV6-5 and TRBJ2-7; D not resolved. Trimming removed 6 bases from V and 6 bases from J, with 15 bases in between. This CDR3 has 13 residues. Per germline, CDR1 MNHEY and CDR2 SVGAGI. For the CDR3, the DNA is TGTGCCAGCAGGAAGGATCTTCCCAGCGAGCAGTACTTC. Amino acids: CASRKDLPSEQYF.

The chain has TRBV27 and TRBJ2-7; weak D call: TRBD1 (6 bases). Germline loops: CDR1 MNHEY, CDR2 SMNVEV (reference sequence). V lost 3 bases, J lost 5 bases, and 17 bases lay in between. This CDR3 has 15 amino acids. In DNA, the CDR3 is TGTGCCAGCAGTTTGATCGGACAGCCTCGGGACGAGCAGTACTTC. This encodes CASSLIGQPRDEQYF.

The V gene is TRBV10-3, the J gene TRBJ2-1, with D possibly matching TRBD1 (5 bases). The V end was cut by 8 bases, the J end by 8 bases, with 13 bases between. The CDR3 loop spans 12 amino acids. Germline V gene data show CDR1 as ENHRY and CDR2 as SYGVKD. The DNA of the CDR3 is TGTGCCATCGGGGCCGGACGAGATGAGCAGTTCTTC. Its protein is CAIGAGRDEQFF.

The chain uses TRBV6-1 and TRBJ2-2, with D perhaps matching TRBD1 (5 bases). Germline V gene sequence: CDR1 MNHNS, CDR2 SASEGT. The CDR3 is made up of 14 amino acids. Trimming pared 6 bases from V and 6 bases from J, leaving 14 bases between. CDR3 coding DNA: TGTGCCAGCAGAGCAACAGGAGATGCCGGGGAGCTGTTTTTT. This gives the protein CASRATGDAGELFF.

V and J are TRBV7-2 and TRBJ2-7; TRBD1 is a possible D gene (6 bases). Germline CDR1 and CDR2: SGHTA and FQGNSA. Trimming removed 5 bases from V and 6 bases from J, with 17 bases in between. This CDR3 has 14 residues. CDR3 in amino acids: CASSLGGTPLEQYF. In DNA form, the CDR3 reads TGTGCCAGCAGCCTAGGGGGTACTCCCCTCGAGCAGTACTTC.

V is TRBV25-1 and J is TRBJ2-7, with D tentatively TRBD1 (5 bases). Germline V lookup: CDR1 MGHDK, CDR2 SYGVNS. The CDR3 consists of 15 residues. The V gene lost 1 base and the J gene lost 6 bases, with 16 bases spanning the gap. The chain's CDR3 is CASSESQGPFSEQYF. The CDR3 coding sequence is TGTGCCAGCAGTGAATCTCAGGGTCCCTTCAGCGAGCAGTACTTC.

This chain joins TRBV5-1 and TRBJ2-5; tentative D call: TRBD1 (5 bases). Germline V gene lookup returns CDR1 SGHRS and CDR2 YFSETQ. Trimming took off 0 bases at V and 4 bases at J, with 13 bases between the two ends. The CDR3 extends over 15 amino acids. CDR3 sequence (DNA): TGCGCCAGCAGCTTGGCCAGGGCAGGGTTAGAGACCCAGTACTTC. This codes for CASSLARAGLETQYF.